Each of the 8 T cell receptor beta chains below was sequenced from the same sample in a study of blood T cell repertoires in COVID-19. Some clones are missing from TCRdb's copy, which holds only in-frame ones; the method was immunoSEQ multiplex PCR. The table includes 70,000 to 90,000 clones, about 88% detected once. The sample comprised peripheral blood. Every receptor here comes from an elderly man with COVID-19, enrolled during active disease.

The rearrangement links TRBV5-6 to TRBJ1-6; D ambiguous. There are 13 residues in the CDR3. In germline, CDR1 is SGHDT, CDR2 YYEEEE. V was trimmed by 1 base and J by 9 bases, leaving 8 bases between them. The CDR3 protein is CASSLPGLSPLHF. The CDR3 region has the DNA TGTGCCAGCAGCTTGCCCGGACTTTCACCCCTCCACTTT. The variable domain in full, completed from reference TRBV5-6 and TRBJ1-6, reads DAGVTQSPTHLIKTRGQQVTLRCSPKSGHDTVSWYQQALGQGPQFIFQYYEEEERQRGNFPDRFSGHQFPNYSSELNVNALLLGDSALYLCASSLPGLSPLHFGNGTRLTVT.

The chain is built from TRBV18 and TRBJ1-5, with a weak D call TRBD1 (6 bases). This CDR3 is built from 15 residues. Germline CDR1 KGHSH, CDR2 LQKENI. V was clipped by 4 bases and J by 4 bases, with 14 bases between them. The CDR3 nucleotides read TGTGCCAGCTCACGTTCAGGGGTTGGGAATCAGCCCCAGCATTTT. Protein: CASSRSGVGNQPQHF.

The CDR3 DNA sequence: TGTGCCAGCAGTTACTCCGGGACTAGTCTCGAGCAGTACTTC. Translating it yields CASSYSGTSLEQYF. The chain links TRBV6-6 to TRBJ2-7; 8 bases line up with TRBD2. The ends lost 0 bases at V and 6 bases at J; junction bases unmatched: 4. This CDR3 is 14 amino acids long. Germline V lookup: CDR1 MNHNY, CDR2 SVGAGI (reference sequence).

The rearrangement uses TRBV6-4 and TRBJ1-5; D is unclear. V gave up 2 bases and J gave up 13 bases, with 3 bases separating them. The length of the CDR3 is 9 residues. CDR1 is MRHNA and CDR2 is SNTAGT in the germline V gene. The CDR3 DNA sequence: TGTGCCAGCAGTGACCTACAGCATTTT. Translated, it gives CASSDLQHF.

V and J are TRBV7-9 and TRBJ2-7; D uncertain. Trimming shortened V by 1 base and J by 2 bases, and 12 bases separated the two germline ends. CDR1 is SEHNR and CDR2 is FQNEAQ in the germline V gene (reference sequence). CDR3 length: 15 residues. The CDR3: CASSLDRSGAYEQYF. The CDR3 DNA reads as TGTGCCAGCAGCTTAGATCGGTCTGGAGCCTACGAGCAGTACTTC.

The chain employs TRBV7-9 and TRBJ1-1, with TRBD1 identical over 10 bases. With 5 bases clipped from V and 10 bases from J, the junction kept 7 bases outside the gene matches. Germline loops: CDR1 SEHNR, CDR2 FQNEAQ (reference sequence). This CDR3 is built from 13 residues. This CDR3 is CASSPGTGDRAFF. CDR3 in DNA: TGTGCCAGCAGCCCGGGGACAGGGGACCGAGCTTTCTTT. Full variable domain (rest looked up from reference TRBV7-9 and TRBJ1-1): DTGVSQNPRHKITKRGQNVTFRCDPISEHNRLYWYRQTLGQGPEFLTYFQNEAQLEKSRLLSDRFSAERPKGSFSTLEIQRTEQGDSAMYLCASSPGTGDRAFFGQGTRLTVV.

This clone was seen only once. The J gene is TRBJ2-7, the V gene TRBV5-1; tentatively, D is TRBD1 (5 bases). The CDR3 consists of 16 residues. V lost 1 base and J lost 6, with 20 bases in between. Germline values: CDR1 SGHRS, CDR2 YFSETQ. The CDR3 coding sequence is TGCGCCAGCAGCTTGTTAATTTCCGCAGGGAAGGGCGAGCAGTACTTC. This sequence encodes CASSLLISAGKGEQYF.

This clone was found once. The chain couples TRBV25-1 to TRBJ1-5; D is possibly TRBD1 (5 bases). The CDR3 has 15 residues. Germline CDR1 MGHDK, CDR2 SYGVNS. The V and J ends lost 4 bases and 0 bases respectively, with 10 bases between them. DNA of the CDR3: TGTGCCAGCAGTGGGACACCTTATAGCAATCAGCCCCAGCATTTT. It translates to CASSGTPYSNQPQHF.